This TCR beta chain is drawn from a study of T-cell memory formation after mild COVID-19. Study-level information: Clusters were largely donor specific.

TCRdb reprocessed the 5' RACE reads via MiXCR and lists one record per CDR3 protein. The sample shows fewer than 250,000 distinct CDR3 sequences, 15% of them seen only once. This clonotype was recorded a few times. The CDR3 has 14 residues. With 5 bases removed from V and 5 bases from J, the gap between germline ends came to 18 bases. Germline CDR1 reads GTSNPN; CDR2 reads SVGIG (reference sequence). This TCR was recovered from an adult woman who had mild COVID-19 (a few samples of this study predate the infection). Cell type and time point are not known. V gene TRBV30 combines with J gene TRBJ1-1; the D gene is possibly TRBD1 (6 bases). The specimen was PBMCs or a T cell subset sorted from them (not recorded which). The CDR3 nucleotides are TGTGCCTGGTCCTCTCATGGGGGCTGGACTGAAGCTTTCTTT. Amino acid sequence: CAWSSHGGWTEAFF.